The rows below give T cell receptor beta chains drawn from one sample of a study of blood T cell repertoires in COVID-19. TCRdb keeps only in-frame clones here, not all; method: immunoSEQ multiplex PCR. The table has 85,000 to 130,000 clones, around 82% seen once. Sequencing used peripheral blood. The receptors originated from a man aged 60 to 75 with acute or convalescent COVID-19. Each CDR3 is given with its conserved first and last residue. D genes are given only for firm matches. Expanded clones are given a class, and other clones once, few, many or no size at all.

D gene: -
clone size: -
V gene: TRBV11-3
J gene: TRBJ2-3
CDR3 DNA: TGTGCCAGCAGCTTAGGTAGTAATGCGGTGACAGATACGCAGTATTTT
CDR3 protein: CASSLGSNAVTDTQYF

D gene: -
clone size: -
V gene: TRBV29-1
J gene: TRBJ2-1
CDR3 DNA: -
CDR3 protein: CSVSGQGVNEQFF

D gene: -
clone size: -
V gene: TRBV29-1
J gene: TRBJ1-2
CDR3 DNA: TGCAGCGTTGAAGATCTTCTAAGTGGCTACACCTTC
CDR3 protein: CSVEDLLSGYTF

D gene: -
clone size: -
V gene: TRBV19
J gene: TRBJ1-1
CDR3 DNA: TGTGCCAGTAGCGCCCCCCATCAGGGGCCGGGAGCTTTCTTT
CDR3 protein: CASSAPHQGPGAFF

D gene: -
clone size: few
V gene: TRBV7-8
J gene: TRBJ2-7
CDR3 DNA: TGTGCCAGCAGCGACTCGGGATTAAACTCCTACGAGCAGTACTTC
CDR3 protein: CASSDSGLNSYEQYF

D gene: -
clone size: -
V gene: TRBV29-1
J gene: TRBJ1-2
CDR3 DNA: TGCAGCGTTGCGGCGGGTTTGGGGACAAACCCCTATGGCTACACCTTC
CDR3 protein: CSVAAGLGTNPYGYTF

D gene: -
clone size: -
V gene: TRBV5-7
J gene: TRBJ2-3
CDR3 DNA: TGTGCCAGCAGCTTGTATAAAGATACGCAGTATTTT
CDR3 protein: CASSLYKDTQYF

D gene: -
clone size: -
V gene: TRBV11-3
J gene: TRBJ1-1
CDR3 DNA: TGTGCCAGCAGCTTTACAGAGAACACTGAAGCTTTCTTT
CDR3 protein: CASSFTENTEAFF

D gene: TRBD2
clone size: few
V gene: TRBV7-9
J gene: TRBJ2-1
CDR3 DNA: TGTGCCAGCAGCCTGGGACTAGCGGCCTCCTACAATGAGCAGTTCTTC
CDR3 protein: CASSLGLAASYNEQFF

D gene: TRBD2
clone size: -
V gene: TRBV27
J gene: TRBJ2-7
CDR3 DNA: TGTGCCAGCAGTTTGTTCGGACTAGCGGGAGACTACGAGCAGTACTTC
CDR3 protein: CASSLFGLAGDYEQYF

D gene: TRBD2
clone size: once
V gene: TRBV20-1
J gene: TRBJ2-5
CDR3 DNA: TGCAGTGCTAGTGGACTAGCGGGAGAAGGGACCCAGTACTTC
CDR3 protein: CSASGLAGEGTQYF

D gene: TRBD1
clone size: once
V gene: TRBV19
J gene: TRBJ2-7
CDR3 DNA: TGTGCCAGTAGGCCGGGACAGGGATCGAACTCCTACGAGCAGTACTTC
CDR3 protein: CASRPGQGSNSYEQYF

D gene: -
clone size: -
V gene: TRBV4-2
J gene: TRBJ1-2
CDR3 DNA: TGTGCCAGCAGCCAAGATCGGGAGCAGGGCTACACCTTC
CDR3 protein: CASSQDREQGYTF

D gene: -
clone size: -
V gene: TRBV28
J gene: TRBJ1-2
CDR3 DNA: TGTGCCAGCAGTTTTAGGAACAGCGGCTATGGCTACACCTTC
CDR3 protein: CASSFRNSGYGYTF

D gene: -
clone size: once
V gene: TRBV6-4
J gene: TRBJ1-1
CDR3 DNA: TGTGCCAGCAGTGAACAGGGTAACACTGAAGCTTTCTTT
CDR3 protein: CASSEQGNTEAFF

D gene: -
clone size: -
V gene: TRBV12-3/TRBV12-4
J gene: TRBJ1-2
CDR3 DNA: TGTGCCAGCAGTTTAGTAACAGGGGGCTACACCTTC
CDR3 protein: CASSLVTGGYTF

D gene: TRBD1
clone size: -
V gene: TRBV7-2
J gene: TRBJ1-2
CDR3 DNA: TGTGCCAGCAGCACCGGACAGGGGACTGGCTACACCTTC
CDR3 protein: CASSTGQGTGYTF

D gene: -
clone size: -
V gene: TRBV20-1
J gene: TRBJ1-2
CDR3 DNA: TGCAGTGCTAGTCCAGGGGCTCTGGGGTATGGCTACACCTTC
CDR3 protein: CSASPGALGYGYTF

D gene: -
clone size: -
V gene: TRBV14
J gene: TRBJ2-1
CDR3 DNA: TGTGCCAGCAGCCGTCGGGGCGGGGTTACTAGTAACATCTACAATGAGCAGTTCTTC
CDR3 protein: CASSRRGGVTSNIYNEQFF

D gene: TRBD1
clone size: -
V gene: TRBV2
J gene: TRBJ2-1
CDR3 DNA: TGTGCCGGACAGGGAAGGGGGGATGAGCAGTTCTTC
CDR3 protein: CAGQGRGDEQFF